Presented here are 29 T cell receptor beta chains from one specimen sequenced in a study of Tregs in tolerant kidney transplant recipients. Measured with immunoSEQ multiplex PCR; TCRdb has only the in-frame clones, and not every one. This sample's table has 48,000 or so clones. The specimen comprised CD4+ T cells from blood, sampled before the transplant. These receptors were taken from a human donor who received a combined kidney and bone marrow transplant.

Details on this clone: The read ends 3 residues before the CDR3 terminus; that terminus is restored from the germline J gene. The chain employs TRBV2 and TRBJ2-1; maybe TRBD1 (6 bases). Trimming took off 6 bases at V and 0 bases at J, with 9 bases between the two ends. This CDR3 has 14 residues. Germline V gene sequence: CDR1 SNHLY, CDR2 FYNNEI. The CDR3 reads CASRTGSSYNEQFF. CDR3 DNA, as far as it was read: TGTGCCAGCAGAACAGGGAGCTCCTACAATGAG.

A word on this clone: This CDR3 is also generated by other DNA sequences in the sample. The part of the CDR3 DNA that was read is TGCGCCAGCAGCACGGGACAGATGAACACTGAA. It codes for CASSTGQMNTE. The complete CDR3 sequence is CASSTGQMNTEAFF. This sequence joins TRBV5-1 and TRBJ1-1; 7 bases agree with TRBD1. The read ends 3 residues shy of where the CDR3 ends; the end is completed using the germline J gene. CDR3 size: 14 residues. Germline V gene data show CDR1 as SGHRS and CDR2 as YFSETQ. V lost 4 bases and J lost 0; bases outside the gene matches: 3.

A note on this clone: The read terminates 3 residues ahead of where the CDR3 ends, so the germline J gene completes it. The rearrangement uses TRBV7-2 and TRBJ2-3; 8 bases are a match to TRBD2. Germline values: CDR1 SGHTA, CDR2 FQGNSA. V dropped 6 bases and J dropped 4; count of bases not matched to a gene: 9. CDR3 size: 15 residues. The sequenced part of the CDR3 DNA is TGTGCCAGCAGTTTAAGCGGGAGCGAGGCAGATACG. Residues: CASSLSGSEADT. The whole CDR3 region reads CASSLSGSEADTQYF.

The CDR3 protein is CASSSPGYSSYNEQFF. The DNA read from the CDR3 is TGTGCCAGCAGCTCCCCAGGGTACAGCTCCTACAATGAG. The chain has TRBV7-8 and TRBJ2-1; D may be TRBD1 (5 bases). Coverage ceases 3 residues before the CDR3 finishes, and the germline J gene fills in the end. The CDR3 totals 16 residues. Germline CDR1 SGHVS, CDR2 FQNEAQ. Trimming removed 4 bases at V and 0 bases at J, with 13 bases between.

A remark on this clone: The read gets to within 3 residues of the CDR3 end, and the germline J gene fills in the rest. The rearrangement uses TRBV7-7 and TRBJ2-3; D uncertain. CDR1 and CDR2 from the germline V gene are SSHAT and FNYEAQ (reference sequence). The CDR3 is 15 residues long. The V and J ends lost 2 bases and 0 bases respectively, with 9 bases between them. The CDR3 sequence: CASSLRVGSTDTQYF. The DNA read from the CDR3 is TGTGCCAGCAGCTTAAGGGTAGGAAGCACAGATACG.

As for this clone: The sequenced fragment ends 3 residues before the CDR3 boundary, so the rest is inferred from the germline J gene. V usage is TRBV18 and J usage is TRBJ2-1, with D maybe TRBD1 (5 bases). Germline-derived CDR1 and CDR2 are KGHSH and LQKENI. The CDR3 totals 12 residues. Deletions cut 1 base from V and 8 bases from J, with 6 bases between. The CDR3 here is CASSPQQDEQFF. CDR3 bases read: TGTGCCAGCTCACCACAACAGGATGAG.

Comment on this clone: The DNA ends 3 residues before the CDR3 does, and the rest of the CDR3 is filled in from the germline J gene. The V and J genes are TRBV7-6 and TRBJ2-7, with 13 bases lining up with TRBD2. Unmatched junction bases numbered 4, after V lost 1 base and J lost 4 bases. From germline, CDR1 is SGHVS and CDR2 FNYEAQ. CDR3 length: 16 amino acids. The CDR3 sequence is CASSLEGTSGEYEQYF. The CDR3 bases that were read are TGTGCCAGCAGCTTAGAAGGGACTAGCGGGGAATACGAG.

Concerning this clone: The read ends 3 residues early relative to the CDR3; the germline J gene fills the gap. This chain joins TRBV30 and TRBJ2-7, with 8 bases aligning to TRBD1. Germline assignment: CDR1 GTSNPN and CDR2 SVGIG (reference sequence). The CDR3 loop spans 11 amino acids. Trimming cost V 8 bases and J 3 bases; bases outside gene matches: 3. Here the CDR3 reads CAGGQVYEQYF. The sequenced part of the CDR3 DNA is TGTGCCGGGGGACAGGTCTACGAG.

With regard to this clone: Read sequence stops 3 residues before the CDR3 end, and the germline J gene provides the missing end. V usage is TRBV2 and J usage is TRBJ1-5, with TRBD1 identical over 8 bases. CDR1 and CDR2 from the germline V gene are SNHLY and FYNNEI. V gave up 2 bases and J gave up 6 bases; unmatched junction bases: 6. CDR3 length: 15 residues. The sequenced CDR3 bases are TGTGCCAGCAGTGAACAGGGGGCAGGGGTTCAGCCC. It encodes CASSEQGAGVQP. The whole CDR3 sequence reads CASSEQGAGVQPQHF.

A remark on this clone: The read gets to within 3 residues of the CDR3 end, and the germline J gene fills in the rest. The chain links TRBV5-6 to TRBJ2-7; tentative D call: TRBD1 (6 bases). The CDR3 contains 15 residues. Trimming pared 4 bases from V and 4 bases from J, leaving 18 bases between. Germline assignment: CDR1 SGHDT and CDR2 YYEEEE. The CDR3 loop is CASSNPGTTHYEQYF. The DNA read from the CDR3 is TGTGCCAGCAGCAACCCCGGGACAACCCATTACGAG.

Comment on this clone: Coverage ceases 3 residues before the CDR3 finishes, and the germline J gene fills in the end. The V call is TRBV10-3, the J call TRBJ2-7, with 14 bases matching TRBD2. CDR1 is ENHRY and CDR2 is SYGVKD in the germline V gene. The junction had 3 bases not matched to a gene; V was cut back by 2 bases and J by 6 bases. The CDR3 consists of 15 residues. The CDR3 region is CAISEGTSGRSEQYF. CDR3 bases read: TGTGCCATCAGTGAGGGGACTAGCGGGAGAAGCGAG.

In the case of this clone: The read stops 3 residues short of the end of the CDR3; the missing end is completed from the germline J gene. The chain is built from TRBV28 and TRBJ2-4, with TRBD2 matching 9 bases. V lost 6 bases to trimming and J lost 8 bases; unmatched junction nucleotides: 17. CDR1 and CDR2 from the germline V gene are MDHEN and SYDVKM. This CDR3 is built from 17 residues. The sequenced part of the CDR3 DNA is TGTGCCAGCAGCGTCGCGGGGGCGGGAGGGCCGAGGGACATT. Protein: CASSVAGAGGPRDI. The whole CDR3 protein is CASSVAGAGGPRDIQYF.

On this clone itself: The read terminates 3 residues ahead of where the CDR3 ends, so the germline J gene completes it. The chain uses TRBV29-1 and TRBJ1-5, with TRBD1 as a possible D gene (5 bases). V dropped 4 bases and J dropped 2 bases, with 9 bases sitting between them. Germline CDR1 is SQVTM and CDR2 is ANQGSEA. This CDR3 contains 13 residues. Partial CDR3 DNA: TGCAGCGTTGGAGGGGTCGGCAATCAGCCC. Amino acid sequence: CSVGGVGNQP. The full CDR3 sequence reads CSVGGVGNQPQHF.

As for this clone: Read data end 3 residues before the CDR3 end; the end is taken from the germline J gene. The J gene is TRBJ2-7, the V gene TRBV6-2 or TRBV6-3; the match to TRBD1 covers 8 bases. V shed 6 bases, J shed 5 bases, and the junction held 12 bases outside the gene matches. Germline V gene lookup returns CDR1 MNHEY and CDR2 SVGEGT. CDR3 length: 15 residues. Incomplete CDR3 DNA: TGTGCCAGCAGAACCGGGACAGGTCTCGGTAACGAG. Amino acid sequence: CASRTGTGLGNE. The entire CDR3 protein is CASRTGTGLGNEQYF.

Note on this clone: The CDR3 end lies 3 residues beyond the end of the read and is filled in from the germline J gene. V usage is TRBV29-1 and J usage is TRBJ1-4; 9 bases are a match to TRBD1. With 4 bases clipped from V and 6 bases from J, the junction kept 3 bases outside the gene matches. The germline V gene has CDR1 SQVTM and CDR2 ANQGSEA. This CDR3 has 13 amino acids. The covered CDR3 bases are TGCAGCGTTGGACAGGGGGAATATGAAAAA. Its translation is CSVGQGEYEK. From start to end, the CDR3 is CSVGQGEYEKLFF.

In the case of this clone: The read ends 3 residues shy of where the CDR3 ends; the end is completed using the germline J gene. V is TRBV30 and J is TRBJ1-5; a weak D match, TRBD1 (5 bases). V was shortened by 2 bases and J by 2 bases, with 13 bases between the two germline ends. The CDR3 contains 15 residues. CDR1 and CDR2 from the germline V gene are GTSNPN and SVGIG (reference sequence). The CDR3 reads CAWSIGGDRNQPQHF. CDR3 DNA, as far as it was read: TGTGCCTGGAGTATTGGGGGGGATCGCAATCAGCCC.

For this clone: The read falls 3 residues short of the CDR3 end, and the missing part is taken from the germline J gene. V gene TRBV20-1 combines with J gene TRBJ2-1; 7 nucleotides align to TRBD2. Trimming cost V 7 bases and J 4 bases; bases outside gene matches: 7. The CDR3 is 13 residues long. Germline V gene data show CDR1 as DFQATT and CDR2 as SNEGSKA (reference sequence). Here the CDR3 reads CSERASGYNEQFF. The sequenced CDR3 bases are TGCAGTGAAAGGGCTAGCGGTTACAATGAG.

Concerning this clone itself: The read ends 3 residues early relative to the CDR3; the germline J gene fills the gap. V and J are TRBV5-1 and TRBJ2-5, with TRBD2 matching over 10 bases. After removal of 5 bases from V and 2 bases from J, the junction contained 6 bases not matched to a gene. CDR1 is SGHRS, CDR2 YFSETQ, per germline. CDR3 length: 15 amino acids. The part of the CDR3 DNA that was read is TGCGCCAGCAGACTCAGCGGGAGGGTACAAGAGACC. Amino acids: CASRLSGRVQET. The whole CDR3 region reads CASRLSGRVQETQYF.

As for this clone: With the read ending 3 residues before the CDR3 end, the germline J gene is used to fill in that end. V gene TRBV18 combines with J gene TRBJ1-1; D call uncertain. This CDR3 is built from 14 residues. The germline V gene has CDR1 KGHSH and CDR2 LQKENI. V was cut by 2 bases and J by 4 bases, with 11 bases left in between. The sequenced part of the CDR3 DNA is TGTGCCAGCTCACCAGACATGCGAGGCACTGAA. This encodes CASSPDMRGTE. The full CDR3 is CASSPDMRGTEAFF.

About this clone: The sequence runs out 3 residues before the end of the CDR3; the remainder is reconstructed from the germline J gene. The J gene is TRBJ2-3, the V gene TRBV7-3; TRBD2 matches at 13 bases. Germline V CDR1 and CDR2: SGHTA, FQGTGA. There are 21 residues in the CDR3. The V gene end was trimmed by 1 base and the J gene end by 3 bases; junction bases not matched to a gene: 16. CDR3 residues: CASSLSDGRWTSGRLTDTQYF. The DNA read from the CDR3 is TGTGCCAGCAGCTTAAGTGACGGGCGTTGGACTAGCGGGAGATTAACAGATACG. The full variable domain, rest sourced from reference TRBV7-3 and TRBJ2-3, is GAGVSQTPSNKVTEKGKYVELRCDPISGHTALYWYRQSLGQGPEFLIYFQGTGAADDSGLPNDRFFAVRPEGSVSTLKIQRTERGDSAVYLCASSLSDGRWTSGRLTDTQYFGPGTRLTVL.

On this clone: The CDR3 end falls 3 residues outside the read, so it is completed with the germline J gene. This rearrangement joins TRBV5-1 to TRBJ2-1, with a weak D call TRBD1 (6 bases). V was shortened by 1 base and J by 2 bases, with 10 bases between the two germline ends. This CDR3 has 15 residues. CDR1 and CDR2 (germline): SGHRS, YFSETQ. The part of the CDR3 DNA that was read is TGCGCCAGCAGCTTGATTAGGACAGCCTACAATGAG. It is translated as CASSLIRTAYNE. The full CDR3 sequence reads CASSLIRTAYNEQFF.

Concerning this clone: The CDR3 goes on 3 residues after the read ends, and that part is filled in from the germline J gene. The chain is built from TRBV30 and TRBJ2-1; 8 bases are a match to TRBD2. V trimming: 2 bases; J trimming: 2 bases; junction bases outside the gene matches: 5. The CDR3 extends over 15 amino acids. Germline CDR1 GTSNPN, CDR2 SVGIG (reference sequence). CDR3 DNA (partial): TGTGCCTGGAGTCTAACTAGCGGAGCCTACAATGAG. It encodes CAWSLTSGAYNE. In full, the CDR3 is CAWSLTSGAYNEQFF. Drawing the rest from reference TRBV30 and TRBJ2-1, the complete variable domain is SQTIHQWPATLVQPVGSPLSLECTVEGTSNPNLYWYRQAAGRGLQLLFYSVGIGQISSEVPQNLSASRPQDRQFILSSKKLLLSDSGFYLCAWSLTSGAYNEQFFGPGTRLTVL.

Regarding this clone: The DNA ends 3 residues before the CDR3 does, and the rest of the CDR3 is filled in from the germline J gene. The chain has TRBV7-9 and TRBJ1-4; the D gene is possibly TRBD1 (6 bases). Looked up from germline, CDR1 is SEHNR and CDR2 is FQNEAQ (reference sequence). V was trimmed by 4 bases and J by 4 bases, leaving 10 bases between them. The CDR3 spans 14 residues. CDR3 bases read: TGTGCCAGCAGCTCTGGACAGCTTAATGAAAAA. Translating gives CASSSGQLNEK. The entire CDR3 protein reads CASSSGQLNEKLFF.

About this clone itself: The CDR3 end is not reached by the read, which stops 3 residues before it; the germline J gene fills it in. This sequence joins TRBV6-2 or TRBV6-3 and TRBJ1-1; 8 bases are a match to TRBD1. CDR1 MNHEY and CDR2 SVGEGT come from the germline V gene. J was trimmed by 2 bases and V by 7 bases; bases with no gene match: 12. This CDR3 has 16 amino acids. This CDR3 reads CASTRTGTSRNTEAFF. Partial CDR3 DNA: TGTGCCAGCACCCGGACAGGGACGTCTCGTAACACTGAA.

About this clone itself: Read coverage stops 3 residues before the CDR3 terminus; the germline J gene supplies the remainder. The chain employs TRBV19 and TRBJ1-2; no firm D call. V was pared by 7 bases and J by 5 bases, with 14 bases between. CDR3 length: 13 residues. CDR1 is LNHDA, CDR2 SQIVND, per germline (reference sequence). The part of the CDR3 DNA that was read is TGTGCCAGTAAGGTTGGCCAGGCGTATGGC. It specifies CASKVGQAYG. The entire CDR3 is CASKVGQAYGYTF.

With regard to this clone: The read ends 3 residues before the CDR3 terminus; that terminus is restored from the germline J gene. The rearrangement links TRBV6-2 or TRBV6-3 to TRBJ2-3; 14 bases map to TRBD2. CDR1 and CDR2 (germline): MNHEY, SVGEGT. V lost 2 bases to trimming and J lost 4 bases; unmatched junction nucleotides: 2. The CDR3 consists of 16 residues. The sequenced CDR3 bases are TGTGCCAGCAGTTACGGGGGACTAGCGGGAGCAGATACG. This codes for CASSYGGLAGADT. The full CDR3 reads CASSYGGLAGADTQYF.

With respect to this clone: The read halts 3 residues ahead of the CDR3 end, with the missing end drawn from the germline J gene. The chain has TRBV20-1 and TRBJ1-5, with 9 bases that match TRBD1. The V gene's germline CDR1 is DFQATT and CDR2 SNEGSKA (reference sequence). The CDR3 spans 13 residues. The junction had 4 bases not matched to a gene; V was cut back by 5 bases and J by 5 bases. CDR3 bases read: TGCAGTGCTCTCCGACAGGGGGATCAGCCC. Residues: CSALRQGDQP. The whole CDR3 reads CSALRQGDQPQHF.

A remark on this clone: The CDR3 end falls 3 residues outside the read, so it is completed with the germline J gene. This rearrangement joins TRBV14 to TRBJ2-7; TRBD2 is a possible D gene (6 bases). With 0 bases removed from V and 4 bases from J, the gap between germline ends came to 7 bases. Per the germline V gene, CDR1 is SGHDN and CDR2 is FVKESK. The CDR3 covers 13 residues. CDR3 amino acids: CASSQDSGYEQYF. The part of the CDR3 DNA that was read is TGTGCCAGCAGCCAAGATAGCGGATACGAG.

With regard to this clone: The read ends 3 residues before the CDR3 terminus; that terminus is restored from the germline J gene. The chain combines TRBV11-2 with TRBJ1-1; possibly TRBD1 for D (5 bases). The ends were cut back, 4 bases at V and 3 bases at J, with 9 bases in the middle. The CDR3 is made up of 13 amino acids. Per the germline V gene, CDR1 is SGHAT and CDR2 is FQNNGV. This CDR3 is CASSSGGDTEAFF. Partial CDR3 DNA: TGTGCCAGCAGCTCCGGGGGGGACACTGAA.